The sequence of this TCR beta chain was determined in a study of T cell changes during pregnancy in multiple sclerosis. This clone has only one observation. Repertoires were generated with immunoSEQ multiplex PCR, while TCRdb's copy carries only in-frame clones and drops some. The sample holds roughly 80,000 clones, about nine tenths seen once. CDR3 length equals 16 residues. The V gene's germline CDR1 is LNHDA and CDR2 SQIVND (reference sequence). V lost 4 bases to trimming and J lost 4 bases; unmatched junction nucleotides: 6. The source material was peripheral blood, sampled before pregnancy. The chain employs TRBV19 and TRBJ1-5, with 11 bases lining up with TRBD1. This clonotype was sampled from a female donor with multiple sclerosis, enrolled in a pregnancy study. This CDR3 reads CASSRLGQGGNQPQHF. The CDR3 bases are TGTGCCAGTAGTAGGCTGGGACAGGGGGGGAATCAGCCCCAGCATTTT.